Listed below are T cell receptor beta chains from one sample, sequenced in a study of metastatic and nonmetastatic thyroid tumors. TCRdb reprocessed the PCR reads using MiXCR. Among some 39,000 clones, 16% were seen once, and the ten largest hold about 20%. The sequencing input was blood. These receptors were collected from a female donor with papillary thyroid cancer or a benign thyroid nodule (not recorded which). Some clones in this sample may be carry-over from other donors' samples. Both conserved end residues are part of each CDR3. The order of the fields is J gene, clone size, D gene, CDR3 length, V gene, CDR3 protein, CDR3 DNA. The D gene is left open where the match is weak. Rows may omit the clone size; those that give it use once, few, many or a size class.

>TRBJ2-3|many|TRBD2|11|TRBV20-1
CSARREYTQYF
TGCAGTGCTAGGCGGGAGTATACGCAGTATTTT
>TRBJ1-2|many|.|15|TRBV28
CASGTGGSSLYGYTF
TGTGCCAGCGGTACTGGGGGGAGCTCCCTATATGGCTACACCTTC
>TRBJ2-1|many|TRBD2|14|TRBV10-2
CASNEGTSVLEQFF
TGCGCCAGCAATGAGGGGACTAGCGTACTTGAGCAGTTCTTC
>TRBJ1-2|few|.|14|TRBV19
CASSINSVNYGYTF
TGTGCCAGTAGTATTAACAGCGTCAACTATGGCTACACCTTC
>TRBJ2-3|few|TRBD1|16|TRBV11-2
CASSSTGGRYTDTQYF
TGTGCCAGCAGCTCGACAGGGGGGCGCTACACAGATACGCAGTATTTT
>TRBJ1-1|many|.|13|TRBV19
CASTWGFGTEAFF
TGTGCCAGTACTTGGGGGTTCGGGACTGAAGCTTTCTTT
>TRBJ2-5|many|.|12|TRBV10-2
CASSENQETQYF
TGCGCCAGCAGCGAGAACCAGGAGACCCAGTACTTC
>TRBJ1-6|.|.|15|TRBV7-8
CASSPRSLYNSPLHF
TGTGCCAGCAGCCCCCGTTCTCTTTATAATTCACCCCTCCACTTT
>TRBJ2-2|many|TRBD2|13|TRBV12-3/TRBV12-4
CASVAGGPGELFF
TGTGCCAGCGTAGCGGGAGGCCCCGGGGAGCTGTTTTTT
>TRBJ2-7|.|.|14|TRBV12-5
CASCLTVLTYEQYF
TGTGCTAGTTGTCTAACCGTGCTTACCTACGAGCAGTACTTC
>TRBJ2-3|few|TRBD1|16|TRBV28
CASSPDRGLRTDTQYF
TGTGCCAGCAGCCCGGACAGGGGGCTCCGCACAGATACGCAGTATTTT
>TRBJ2-2|many|.|14|TRBV12-5
CASFSGQDTGELFF
TGTGCTAGTTTCTCTGGGCAAGACACCGGGGAGCTGTTTTTT
>TRBJ2-7|many|TRBD2|13|TRBV6-1
CASRGGGPGEQYF
TGTGCCAGCAGGGGGGGAGGGCCGGGGGAGCAGTACTTC
>TRBJ2-1|many|.|15|TRBV6-1
CASREAGRMPSQQFF
TGTGCCAGCAGGGAGGCAGGACGAATGCCATCCCAGCAGTTCTTC
>TRBJ1-3|many|.|15|TRBV7-9
CASSYTGSSGNTIYF
TGTGCCAGCAGCTATACAGGGAGCTCTGGAAACACCATATATTTT
>TRBJ1-2|.|TRBD1|16|TRBV27
CASSPSSTGANYGYTF
TGTGCCAGCAGTCCCTCCTCGACAGGGGCCAACTATGGCTACACCTTC
>TRBJ2-6|many|TRBD2|18|TRBV10-1
CASSDTQREATGANVLTF
TGCGCCAGCAGTGATACCCAGCGGGAGGCCACTGGGGCCAACGTCCTGACTTTC
>TRBJ2-3|many|.|11|TRBV30
CAWSPTDTQYF
TGTGCCTGGAGTCCCACAGATACGCAGTATTTT
>TRBJ2-7|many|.|15|TRBV7-9
CASSSLGLSSYEQYF
TGTGCCAGCAGCTCGCTGGGTCTAAGCTCCTACGAGCAGTACTTC
>TRBJ1-2|medium-sized|.|12|TRBV6-1
CASSLQHTGYTF
TGTGCCAGCAGTCTCCAGCATACGGGCTACACCTTC
>TRBJ2-3|many|.|13|TRBV9
CASSVGVTDTQYF
TGTGCCAGCAGCGTAGGAGTGACAGATACGCAGTATTTT
>TRBJ2-4|.|TRBD1|13|TRBV24-1
CATKVQGENIQYF
TGTGCCACCAAAGTACAGGGGGAAAACATTCAGTACTTC
>TRBJ1-2|few|.|14|TRBV6-1
CASSEEGPVGGYTF
TGTGCCAGCAGTGAGGAAGGGCCCGTAGGTGGCTACACCTTC
>TRBJ2-5|few|.|14|TRBV20-1
CSARDLTSSAVDLF
TGCAGTGCTAGAGATCTTACATCGTCGGCTGTCGATCTCTTC
>TRBJ2-1|many|.|11|TRBV5-1
CASIRNNEQFF
TGCGCCAGCATCAGAAACAATGAGCAGTTCTTC
>TRBJ1-2|few|.|14|TRBV5-4
CASSPGPFNYGYTF
TGTGCCAGCAGCCCGGGACCTTTTAACTATGGCTACACCTTC
>TRBJ2-5|few|.|12|TRBV20-1
CSARVGLEAQYF
TGCAGTGCTAGAGTGGGGCTGGAGGCCCAGTACTTC
>TRBJ1-2|few|TRBD1|15|TRBV28
CASRRSQGAVYGYTF
TGTGCCAGCAGGAGGTCACAGGGGGCTGTGTATGGCTACACCTTC
>TRBJ2-7|.|.|12|TRBV13
CASSAVSYEQYF
TGTGCCAGCAGCGCCGTCTCCTACGAGCAGTACTTC
>TRBJ2-5|many|TRBD2|14|TRBV7-6
CASSPRAGWETQYF
TGTGCCAGCAGCCCAAGAGCGGGATGGGAGACCCAGTACTTC
>TRBJ2-7|few|TRBD2|15|TRBV27
CASSPLADYSYEQYF
TGTGCCAGCAGCCCGCTAGCGGATTACTCCTACGAGCAGTACTTC
>TRBJ2-5|.|TRBD1|16|TRBV5-1
CASSLDPGQGGETQYF
TGCGCCAGCAGCTTGGACCCGGGACAGGGGGGCGAGACCCAGTACTTC
>TRBJ1-1|many|.|14|TRBV6-2/TRBV6-3
CASNLLERGTEAFF
TGTGCCAGCAACCTCCTGGAACGGGGCACTGAAGCTTTCTTT
>TRBJ2-3|many|TRBD1|15|TRBV10-2
CASRMTGSSTDTQYF
TGCGCCAGCAGGATGACAGGGTCTAGCACAGATACGCAGTATTTT
>TRBJ2-7|medium-sized|TRBD1|15|TRBV6-1
CASSDPDRGTYEQYF
TGTGCCAGCAGTGACCCCGACAGGGGAACCTACGAGCAGTACTTC